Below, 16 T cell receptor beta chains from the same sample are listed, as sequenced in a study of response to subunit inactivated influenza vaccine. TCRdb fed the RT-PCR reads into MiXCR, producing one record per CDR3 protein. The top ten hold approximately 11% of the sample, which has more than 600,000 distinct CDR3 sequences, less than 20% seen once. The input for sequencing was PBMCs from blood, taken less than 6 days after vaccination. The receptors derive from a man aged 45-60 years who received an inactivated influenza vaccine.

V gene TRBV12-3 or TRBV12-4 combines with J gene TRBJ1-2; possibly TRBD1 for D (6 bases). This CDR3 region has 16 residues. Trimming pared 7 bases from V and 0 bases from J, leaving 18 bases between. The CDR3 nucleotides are TGTGCCAGCACCCAGGGGCTACTAGGAGCTAACTATGGCTACACCTTC. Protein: CASTQGLLGANYGYTF.

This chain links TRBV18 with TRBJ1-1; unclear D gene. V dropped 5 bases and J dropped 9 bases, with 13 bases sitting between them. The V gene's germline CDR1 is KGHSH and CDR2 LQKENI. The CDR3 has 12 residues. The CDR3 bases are TGTGCCAGCTCAGAGAAGGACCGTCAAGCTTTCTTT. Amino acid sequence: CASSEKDRQAFF.

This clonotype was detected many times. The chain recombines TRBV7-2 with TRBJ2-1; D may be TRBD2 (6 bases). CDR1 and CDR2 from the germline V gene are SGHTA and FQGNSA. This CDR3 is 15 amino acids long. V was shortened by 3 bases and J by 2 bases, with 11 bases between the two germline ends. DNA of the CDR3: TGTGCCAGCAGCTTCGGGAGATTAACCTACAATGAGCAGTTCTTC. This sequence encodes CASSFGRLTYNEQFF.

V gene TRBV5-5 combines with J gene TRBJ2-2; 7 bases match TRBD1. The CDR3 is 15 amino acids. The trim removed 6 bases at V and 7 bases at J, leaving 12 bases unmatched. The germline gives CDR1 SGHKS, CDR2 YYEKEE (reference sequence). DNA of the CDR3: TGTGCCAGCACCCATCTCCGACAGGGCCTCGGGGAGCTGTTTTTT. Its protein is CASTHLRQGLGELFF.

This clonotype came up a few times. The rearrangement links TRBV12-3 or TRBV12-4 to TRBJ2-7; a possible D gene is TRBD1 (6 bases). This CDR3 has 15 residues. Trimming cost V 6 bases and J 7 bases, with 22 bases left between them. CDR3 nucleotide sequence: TGTGCCAGCAGCCCCCGGTCAGGGGCCTCGGGGGAGCAGTACTTC. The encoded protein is CASSPRSGASGEQYF.

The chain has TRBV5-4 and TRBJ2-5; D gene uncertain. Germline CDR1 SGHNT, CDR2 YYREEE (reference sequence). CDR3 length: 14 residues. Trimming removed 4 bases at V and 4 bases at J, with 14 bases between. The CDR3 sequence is CASSHSASRETQYF. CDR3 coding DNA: TGTGCCAGCAGCCATTCGGCCTCTCGAGAGACCCAGTACTTC.

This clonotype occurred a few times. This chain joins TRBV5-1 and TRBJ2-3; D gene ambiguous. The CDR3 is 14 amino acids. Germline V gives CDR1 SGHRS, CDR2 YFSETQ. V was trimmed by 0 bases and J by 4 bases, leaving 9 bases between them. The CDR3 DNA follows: TGCGCCAGCAGCTTGGGAGAATCGCCAGATACGCAGTATTTT. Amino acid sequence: CASSLGESPDTQYF. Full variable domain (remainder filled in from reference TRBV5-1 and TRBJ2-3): KAGVTQTPRYLIKTRGQQVTLSCSPISGHRSVSWYQQTPGQGLQFLFEYFSETQRNKGNFPGRFSGRQFSNSRSEMNVSTLELGDSALYLCASSLGESPDTQYFGPGTRLTVL.

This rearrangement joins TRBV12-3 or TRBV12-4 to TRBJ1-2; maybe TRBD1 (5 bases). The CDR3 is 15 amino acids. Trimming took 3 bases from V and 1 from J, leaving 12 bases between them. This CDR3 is CASSFWTPNNYGYTF. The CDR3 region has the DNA TGTGCCAGCAGTTTTTGGACACCGAATAACTATGGCTACACCTTC.

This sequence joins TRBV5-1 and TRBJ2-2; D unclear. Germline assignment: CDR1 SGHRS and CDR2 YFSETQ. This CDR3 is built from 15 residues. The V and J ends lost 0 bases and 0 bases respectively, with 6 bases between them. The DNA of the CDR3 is TGCGCCAGCAGCTTGGCGCCCCCGAACACCGGGGAGCTGTTTTTT. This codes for CASSLAPPNTGELFF.

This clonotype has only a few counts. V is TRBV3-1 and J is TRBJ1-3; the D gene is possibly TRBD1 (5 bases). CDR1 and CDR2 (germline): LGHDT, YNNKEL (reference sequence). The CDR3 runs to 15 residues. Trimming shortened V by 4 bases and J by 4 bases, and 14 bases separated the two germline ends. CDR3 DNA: TGTGCCAGCAGCCCAACGCGTCAGGGAGGAAACACCATATATTTT. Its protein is CASSPTRQGGNTIYF.

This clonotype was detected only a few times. CDR3 in DNA: TGTGCCAGCAGCTTGGAGCGGGGGGGTGACTACAATGAGCAGTTCTTC. This gives the protein CASSLERGGDYNEQFF. This rearrangement joins TRBV5-6 to TRBJ2-1; the match to TRBD2 covers 10 bases. Germline trimming cut 0 bases from V and 3 bases from J; bases unmatched to any gene: 3. Per the germline V gene, CDR1 is SGHDT and CDR2 is YYEEEE. This CDR3 comprises 16 residues. Full variable domain (remainder filled in from reference TRBV5-6 and TRBJ2-1): DAGVTQSPTHLIKTRGQQVTLRCSPKSGHDTVSWYQQALGQGPQFIFQYYEEEERQRGNFPDRFSGHQFPNYSSELNVNALLLGDSALYLCASSLERGGDYNEQFFGPGTRLTVL.

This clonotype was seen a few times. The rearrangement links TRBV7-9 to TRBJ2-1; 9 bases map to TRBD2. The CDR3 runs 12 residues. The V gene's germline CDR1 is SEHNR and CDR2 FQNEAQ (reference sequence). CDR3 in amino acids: CAAGGPYNEQFF. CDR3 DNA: TGTGCGGCGGGGGGGCCCTACAATGAGCAGTTCTTC.

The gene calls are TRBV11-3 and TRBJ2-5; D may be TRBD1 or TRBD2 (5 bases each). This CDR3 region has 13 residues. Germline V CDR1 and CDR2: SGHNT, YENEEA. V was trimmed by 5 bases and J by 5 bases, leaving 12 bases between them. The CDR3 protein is CASSLHGAETQYF. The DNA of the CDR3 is TGTGCCAGCAGCCTCCACGGGGCCGAGACCCAGTACTTC. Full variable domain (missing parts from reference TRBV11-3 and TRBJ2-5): EAGVVQSPRYKIIEKKQPVAFWCNPISGHNTLYWYLQNLGQGPELLIRYENEEAVDDSQLPKDRFSAERLKGVDSTLKIQPAELGDSAVYLCASSLHGAETQYFGPGTRLLVL.

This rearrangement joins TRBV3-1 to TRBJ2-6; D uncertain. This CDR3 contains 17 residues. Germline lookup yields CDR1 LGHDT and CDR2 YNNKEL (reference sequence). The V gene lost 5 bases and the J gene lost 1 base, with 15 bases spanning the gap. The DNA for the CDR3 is TGTGCCAGCAGCACCCGACTGGTGTCTTCTGGGGCCAACGTCCTGACTTTC. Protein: CASSTRLVSSGANVLTF.

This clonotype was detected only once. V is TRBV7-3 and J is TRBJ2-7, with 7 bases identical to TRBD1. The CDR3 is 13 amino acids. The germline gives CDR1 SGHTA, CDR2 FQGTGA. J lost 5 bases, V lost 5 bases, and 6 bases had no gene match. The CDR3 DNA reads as TGTGCCAGCAGCATTACAGGGGTGAACGAGCAGTACTTC. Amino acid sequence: CASSITGVNEQYF.

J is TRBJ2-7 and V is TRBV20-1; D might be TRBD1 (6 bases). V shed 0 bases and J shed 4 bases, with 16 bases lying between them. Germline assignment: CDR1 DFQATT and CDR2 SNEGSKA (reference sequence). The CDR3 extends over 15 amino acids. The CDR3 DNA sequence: TGCAGTGCTAGAGATCCGGGTACTCAGGGGTACGAGCAGTACTTC. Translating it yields CSARDPGTQGYEQYF.